A single sample is the source of the 10 T cell receptor beta chains below, sequenced in a study of CD8+CD57+ T cells in acquired aplastic anemia. Profiling of TCR beta VDJ combinations and CDR3 sequences used genomic DNA as template. TCRdb recomputed calls from the reads with MiXCR, one row per CDR3 protein. Of around 180,000 distinct CDR3 sequences listed, about 60% were seen once; the top ten hold 45%. The sequenced sample was sorted CD4+, CD8+, or CD8+CD57+ T cells (not recorded which) from PBMCs. The receptor set was obtained from a human donor in good health.

The genes are TRBV7-2 and TRBJ1-2, with D maybe TRBD1 (5 bases). The germline V gene has CDR1 SGHTA and CDR2 FQGNSA. The CDR3 spans 14 residues. The V end was cut by 5 bases, the J end by 0 bases, with 10 bases between. CDR3 sequence reads: CASSKGPSNYGYTF. CDR3 nucleotides: TGTGCCAGCAGCAAGGGACCCTCTAACTATGGCTACACCTTC.

The sample holds a few counts of this clonotype. The genes are TRBV15 and TRBJ2-5; D remains unclear. Trimming shortened V by 0 bases and J by 5 bases, and 13 bases separated the two germline ends. The CDR3 has 15 amino acids. Germline assignment: CDR1 LNHNV and CDR2 YYDKDF (reference sequence). The CDR3 nucleotides are TGTGCCACCAGCAGAGACCGTGGCTATGGTGAGACCCAGTACTTC. Translated, it gives CATSRDRGYGETQYF.

This clonotype was counted at least ten times. This chain connects TRBV6-5 to TRBJ2-1, with 14 bases aligning to TRBD2. The V gene end was trimmed by 5 bases and the J gene end by 7 bases; junction bases not matched to a gene: 7. Germline CDR1 reads MNHEY; CDR2 reads SVGAGI. The CDR3 covers 16 residues. The CDR3 region has the DNA TGTGCCAGCAGTGGGACTAGCGGGAGCTTGAGGAATGAGCAGTTCTTC. Amino acid sequence: CASSGTSGSLRNEQFF.

This chain joins TRBV15 and TRBJ2-1, with 10 positions matching TRBD1. J was trimmed by 2 bases and V by 3 bases; bases with no gene match: 4. The CDR3 runs 16 residues. Germline-derived CDR1 and CDR2 are LNHNV and YYDKDF (reference sequence). Here the CDR3 DNA reads TGTGCCACCAGCAGTGACGGGACAGGGGCCTACAATGAGCAGTTCTTC. Its protein product is CATSSDGTGAYNEQFF.

The chain is built from TRBV12-3 or TRBV12-4 and TRBJ2-5; 7 bases are a match to TRBD2. CDR3 length equals 15 residues. The ends lost 6 bases at V and 6 bases at J; junction bases unmatched: 13. The CDR3: CASSWDYLFGQTQYF. In DNA, the CDR3 is TGTGCCAGCAGCTGGGACTACCTTTTCGGGCAGACCCAGTACTTC.

This clonotype was counted a few times. The chain uses TRBV19 and TRBJ1-5; 8 bases fit TRBD1. CDR3 length: 16 residues. Trimming at V came to 5 bases and at J to 6 bases, leaving 12 bases not matched to a gene. From germline, CDR1 is LNHDA and CDR2 SQIVND (reference sequence). The CDR3 region is CASSVYLRGQAQPQHF. CDR3 nucleotides: TGTGCCAGTAGTGTTTACCTCAGGGGGCAGGCTCAGCCCCAGCATTTT.

This clonotype has only a few counts. One base away lies a much larger clone, so this may be a sequencing read error. The chain recombines TRBV20-1 with TRBJ2-7; 7 nucleotides align to TRBD1. J gave up 5 bases and V 5 bases, and 9 bases lay outside the gene matches. CDR1 and CDR2 from the germline V gene are DFQATT and SNEGSKA (reference sequence). The CDR3 covers 13 residues. The CDR3 reads CSASPQGLHEQYF. DNA of the CDR3: TGCAGTGCTTCCCCACAGGGGCTCCACGAGCAGTACTTC.

This clonotype was picked up one time. No conserved phenylalanine or tryptophan is present at the end of the CDR3, so a read error is the likely explanation. The chain is built from TRBV15 and TRBJ2-1; either TRBD1 or TRBD2 may fit D (6 bases each). The DNA end lines up better with TRBJ2-5; the J call may be wrong. Germline CDR1 reads LNHNV; CDR2 reads YYDKDF (reference sequence). The CDR3 covers 15 residues. In DNA, the CDR3 is TGTGCCACCAGCAGAGATGGGGGGCGAGTGGAGACCCAGTACTTA. Translating it yields CATSRDGGRVETQYL.

This clonotype has a handful of counts. Compared with germline, one end of the junction differs, possibly owing to a read error. The CDR3, as DNA: TGTGCCAGCAGTGTGGGACTAGCGGACTACGATGAGCAGTTCTTC. Its translation is CASSVGLADYDEQFF. The chain recombines TRBV6-4 with TRBJ2-1, with TRBD2 matching over 11 bases. This CDR3 spans 15 amino acids. Germline V gene lookup returns CDR1 MRHNA and CDR2 SNTAGT.

The J gene is TRBJ2-7, the V gene TRBV5-6; TRBD1 aligns across 8 bases. The V segment lost 1 base and the J segment 5 bases; nucleotides outside the gene matches: 11. Germline CDR1 is SGHDT and CDR2 is YYEEEE. This CDR3 has 16 amino acids. CDR3 residues: CASSLNRDRRLNEQYF. The CDR3 DNA follows: TGTGCCAGCAGCTTGAACCGGGACAGGAGGCTGAACGAGCAGTACTTC.